Sequencing of this T cell receptor beta chain was carried out in a study of lymphopenia after photon versus proton radiotherapy. CDR1 SGHVS and CDR2 FNYEAQ come from the germline V gene. V was pared by 6 bases and J by 1 base, with 4 bases of the junction left unmatched. This CDR3 comprises 15 residues. The method was immunoSEQ multiplex PCR; TCRdb's version includes in-frame clones alone and lacks a portion of them. This table has 35,000 to 40,000 clones, more than 75% appearing once. This clone was seen more than once but under ten times. Its matching antigen is unknown. Other DNA sequences in the sample encode the same CDR3. The study's findings and limits: Proton therapy kept repertoires fairly stable, unlike photons, which gained effector/memory cells. After lymphocyte nadir, photon-treated repertoires showed oligoclonal expansion, especially CD8+ Temra.

The clonotype comes from a man aged 50 or older with gastric cancer. The rearrangement uses TRBV7-6 and TRBJ1-5; 9 bases line up with TRBD1. Sequenced material: peripheral blood, taken from a patient treated with photon-based radiotherapy. CDR3 loop: CASSLGQGSNQPQHF. DNA of the CDR3: TGTGCCAGCAGTCTCGGACAGGGGAGCAATCAGCCCCAGCATTTT.